Here is one T cell receptor (beta chain) with its context. The data are from a study of T cell repertoires in cytomegalovirus infection. Germline CDR1 is SGDLS and CDR2 is YYNGEE. V was clipped by 0 bases and J by 8 bases, with 18 bases between them. The CDR3 has 16 amino acids. MiXCR, run by TCRdb on the reads, gives a single entry per CDR3 protein. Altogether 150,000 to 200,000 distinct CDR3 sequences are present, around 15% being singletons, with the ten largest covering about a quarter. The genes are TRBV9 and TRBJ2-4; D gene uncertain. Specimen: PBMCs. The receptor was isolated from a human donor in good health (CMV status not recorded). Some clones in this sample may be carry-over from other donors' samples. The CDR3 protein is CASSVAPLGPPDIQYF. As DNA, the CDR3 is TGTGCCAGCAGCGTAGCACCTCTAGGGCCGCCGGACATTCAGTACTTC.